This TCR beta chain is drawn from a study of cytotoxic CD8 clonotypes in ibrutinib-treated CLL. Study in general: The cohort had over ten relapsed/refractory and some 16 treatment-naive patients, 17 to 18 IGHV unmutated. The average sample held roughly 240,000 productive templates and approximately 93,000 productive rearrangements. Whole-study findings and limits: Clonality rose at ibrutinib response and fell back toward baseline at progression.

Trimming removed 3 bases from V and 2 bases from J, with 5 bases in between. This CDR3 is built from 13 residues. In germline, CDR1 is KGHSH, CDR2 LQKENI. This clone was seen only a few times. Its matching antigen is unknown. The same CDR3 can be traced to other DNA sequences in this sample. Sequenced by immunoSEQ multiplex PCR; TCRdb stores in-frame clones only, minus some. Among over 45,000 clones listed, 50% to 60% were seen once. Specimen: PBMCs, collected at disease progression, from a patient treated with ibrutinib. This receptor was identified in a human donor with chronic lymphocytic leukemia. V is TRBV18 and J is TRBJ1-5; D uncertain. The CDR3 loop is CASSPEGNQPQHF. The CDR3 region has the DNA TGTGCCAGCTCACCGGAGGGCAATCAGCCCCAGCATTTT. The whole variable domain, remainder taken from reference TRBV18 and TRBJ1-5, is NAGVMQNPRHLVRRRGQEARLRCSPMKGHSHVYWYRQLPEEGLKFMVYLQKENIIDESGMPKERFSAEFPKEGPSILRIQQVVRGDSAAYFCASSPEGNQPQHFGDGTRLSIL.